These T cell receptor beta chains were read from a single sample in a study of graft-versus-host responses after intestinal transplantation. Using immunoSEQ multiplex PCR, the repertoire was profiled, and TCRdb retains in-frame clones only, with some absent. The data contain almost 85,000 clones, 91% of them seen just once; the ten biggest clones take up more than 0.075%. Their antigens remain unidentified. The material sequenced was unstimulated CD4+ T cells sorted from spleen or lymph node cells, taken before intestinal transplant. The receptors originated from a human donor who received an intestinal transplant. Both conserved end residues are part of each CDR3. A D gene is named only where the DNA matches it firmly. Where a row states a size, it is once, few, many or the class of an expanded clone; other rows omit it.

15,NA,NA,TRBV19,TRBJ2-3,CASSIGLVSTDTQYF,TGTGCCAGTAGTATCGGACTCGTAAGTACAGATACGCAGTATTTT
17,TRBD1,NA,TRBV15,TRBJ1-3,CATSRETGVFSGNTIYF,TGTGCCACCAGCAGAGAAACAGGGGTTTTCTCTGGAAACACCATATATTTT
14,TRBD1,NA,TRBV7-9,TRBJ1-4,CASSQGQGFEKLFF,TGTGCCAGCAGCCAAGGACAGGGCTTCGAAAAACTGTTTTTT
14,TRBD1,NA,TRBV5-4,TRBJ2-7,CASSSMTGAYEQYF,TGTGCCAGCAGCTCCATGACAGGGGCTTACGAGCAGTACTTC
14,TRBD1,once,TRBV27,TRBJ2-7,CASSLRQGSREQYF,TGTGCCAGCAGCCTAAGACAGGGGTCAAGGGAGCAGTACTTC
14,NA,NA,TRBV29-1,TRBJ2-3,CSVAGLGAGDTQYF,TGCAGCGTTGCTGGACTGGGAGCGGGAGATACGCAGTATTTT
15,NA,NA,TRBV19,TRBJ2-7,CASSINWNSKGEQYF,TGTGCCAGTAGTATAAATTGGAACAGTAAAGGCGAGCAGTACTTC
13,NA,NA,TRBV12-5,TRBJ1-2,CASGLDGLYGYTF,TGTGCTAGTGGTTTGGATGGACTCTATGGCTACACCTTC
14,NA,NA,TRBV10-1,TRBJ1-1,CASSESGRNAEAFF,TGCGCCAGCAGTGAGTCGGGCAGAAATGCTGAAGCTTTCTTT
18,NA,NA,TRBV5-1,TRBJ2-3,CASSSLRVGDSSTDTQYF,TGCGCCAGCAGCTCTCTTCGGGTAGGCGACTCTAGCACAGATACGCAGTATTTT
16,NA,NA,TRBV4-3,TRBJ1-1,CASTHRAQGGNTEAFF,TGCGCCAGCACCCACAGGGCCCAGGGAGGGAACACTGAAGCTTTCTTT
17,NA,NA,TRBV21-1,TRBJ1-6,CASSTPTGSSVGSPLHF,TGTGCCAGCAGCACTCCGACAGGATCGAGCGTCGGGTCACCCCTCCACTTT
14,NA,NA,TRBV6-5,TRBJ1-6,CASSLDSYNSPLHF,TGTGCCAGCAGTCTGGACTCGTATAATTCACCCCTCCACTTT
18,NA,NA,TRBV15,TRBJ2-5,CATSTTGGAGLAYETQYF,TGTGCCACCAGCACTACAGGGGGCGCGGGACTAGCATATGAGACCCAGTACTTC
15,TRBD1,NA,TRBV4-3,TRBJ1-1,CASSRAGQGDTEAFF,TGCGCCAGCAGCCGCGCGGGACAGGGGGACACTGAAGCTTTCTTT
16,NA,NA,TRBV30,TRBJ1-6,CAWSVPAPGAYSPLHF,TGTGCCTGGAGTGTCCCCGCCCCAGGGGCATATTCACCCCTCCACTTT
13,NA,NA,TRBV29-1,TRBJ2-2,CSVTSRNTGELFF,TGCAGCGTTACCTCCAGGAACACCGGGGAGCTGTTTTTT
12,NA,once,TRBV11-2,TRBJ2-5,CASSLVRETQYF,TGTGCCAGCAGCTTAGTTCGGGAGACCCAGTACTTC
15,NA,NA,TRBV4-3,TRBJ2-7,CASSQEKGRMYEQYF,TGCGCCAGCAGCCAAGAAAAAGGGAGAATGTACGAGCAGTACTTC
13,NA,NA,TRBV23-1,TRBJ2-7,CASKPRVIYEQYF,TGCGCCAGCAAGCCCAGGGTGATTTACGAGCAGTACTTC
12,NA,NA,TRBV30,TRBJ1-4,CAWNRANEKLFF,TGTGCCTGGAACAGGGCTAATGAAAAACTGTTTTTT
14,TRBD1,NA,TRBV7-2,TRBJ1-2,CASSSQTGSYGYTF,TGTGCCAGCAGCTCCCAGACAGGGTCCTATGGCTACACCTTC
15,TRBD2,NA,TRBV27,TRBJ2-3,CASSLTSGLTDTQYF,TGTGCCAGCAGTTTGACTAGCGGTCTCACAGATACGCAGTATTTT
14,NA,NA,TRBV30,TRBJ1-5,CAWSIPEEEQPQHF,TGTGCCTGGAGTATACCCGAAGAAGAGCAACCCCAGCATTTT
14,NA,NA,TRBV5-8,TRBJ2-7,CASSLWRERHEQYF,TGTGCCAGCAGCTTGTGGAGGGAGAGACACGAGCAGTACTTC
14,TRBD1,NA,TRBV30,TRBJ1-1,CAWSLGQLNTEAFF,TGTGCCTGGAGCCTGGGACAGCTGAACACTGAAGCTTTCTTT
14,NA,NA,TRBV10-2,TRBJ1-1,CASSDLGLNTEAFF,TGCGCCAGCAGTGATCTTGGGCTGAACACTGAAGCTTTCTTT
12,TRBD1,NA,TRBV29-1,TRBJ1-2,CSVSTGAPGYTF,TGCAGCGTTTCTACAGGGGCGCCCGGCTACACCTTC
17,NA,once,TRBV5-8,TRBJ2-7,CASSAGSASGGRDEQYF,TGTGCCAGCAGCGCTGGCTCGGCGTCCGGAGGGAGAGACGAGCAGTACTTC
15,TRBD1,NA,TRBV5-1,TRBJ2-7,CASSWGGTGGYEQYF,TGCGCCAGCAGCTGGGGGGGGACAGGGGGCTACGAGCAGTACTTC
16,NA,NA,TRBV7-2,TRBJ2-7,CASSLVGFGDSYEQYF,TGTGCCAGCAGCTTAGTTGGATTCGGGGACTCCTACGAGCAGTACTTC
13,NA,NA,TRBV11-2,TRBJ2-1,CASSFPQGNEQFF,TGTGCCAGCAGCTTTCCCCAGGGCAATGAGCAGTTCTTC
16,TRBD2,NA,TRBV4-3,TRBJ2-3,CASSLLLAGDRDTQYF,TGCGCCAGCAGCCTCTTACTAGCGGGGGACAGGGATACGCAGTATTTT
22,TRBD2,once,TRBV2,TRBJ2-1,CASRAGTSGGTKLKSSYNEQFF,TGTGCCAGCAGAGCCGGGACTAGCGGGGGGACAAAACTAAAAAGCTCCTACAATGAGCAGTTCTTC
14,TRBD1,NA,TRBV25-1,TRBJ2-3,CASSDHRGADTQYF,TGTGCCAGCAGTGACCACAGGGGGGCAGATACGCAGTATTTT
15,TRBD1,NA,TRBV18,TRBJ1-6,CASSPLRDSNSPLHF,TGTGCCAGCTCACCACTCCGGGACAGTAATTCACCCCTCCACTTT
14,NA,NA,TRBV10-3,TRBJ1-1,CAISESAGFTEAFF,TGTGCCATCAGTGAGTCTGCAGGGTTTACTGAAGCTTTCTTT
13,TRBD1,NA,TRBV19,TRBJ2-3,CASSGTGQDTQYF,TGTGCCAGTAGTGGGACAGGACAAGATACGCAGTATTTT